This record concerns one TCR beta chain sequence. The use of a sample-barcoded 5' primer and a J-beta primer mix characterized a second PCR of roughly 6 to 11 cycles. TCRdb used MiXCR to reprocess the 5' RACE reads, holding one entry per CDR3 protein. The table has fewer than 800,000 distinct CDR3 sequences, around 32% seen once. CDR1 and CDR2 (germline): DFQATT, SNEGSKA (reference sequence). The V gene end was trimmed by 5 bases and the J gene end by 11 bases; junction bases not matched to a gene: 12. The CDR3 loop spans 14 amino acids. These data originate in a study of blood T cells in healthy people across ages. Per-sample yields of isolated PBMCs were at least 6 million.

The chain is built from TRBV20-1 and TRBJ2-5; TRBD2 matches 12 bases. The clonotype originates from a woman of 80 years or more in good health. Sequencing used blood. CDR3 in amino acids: CSAPSSGGANEQYF. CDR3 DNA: TGCAGTGCTCCTTCTAGCGGGGGGGCCAATGAGCAGTACTTC.